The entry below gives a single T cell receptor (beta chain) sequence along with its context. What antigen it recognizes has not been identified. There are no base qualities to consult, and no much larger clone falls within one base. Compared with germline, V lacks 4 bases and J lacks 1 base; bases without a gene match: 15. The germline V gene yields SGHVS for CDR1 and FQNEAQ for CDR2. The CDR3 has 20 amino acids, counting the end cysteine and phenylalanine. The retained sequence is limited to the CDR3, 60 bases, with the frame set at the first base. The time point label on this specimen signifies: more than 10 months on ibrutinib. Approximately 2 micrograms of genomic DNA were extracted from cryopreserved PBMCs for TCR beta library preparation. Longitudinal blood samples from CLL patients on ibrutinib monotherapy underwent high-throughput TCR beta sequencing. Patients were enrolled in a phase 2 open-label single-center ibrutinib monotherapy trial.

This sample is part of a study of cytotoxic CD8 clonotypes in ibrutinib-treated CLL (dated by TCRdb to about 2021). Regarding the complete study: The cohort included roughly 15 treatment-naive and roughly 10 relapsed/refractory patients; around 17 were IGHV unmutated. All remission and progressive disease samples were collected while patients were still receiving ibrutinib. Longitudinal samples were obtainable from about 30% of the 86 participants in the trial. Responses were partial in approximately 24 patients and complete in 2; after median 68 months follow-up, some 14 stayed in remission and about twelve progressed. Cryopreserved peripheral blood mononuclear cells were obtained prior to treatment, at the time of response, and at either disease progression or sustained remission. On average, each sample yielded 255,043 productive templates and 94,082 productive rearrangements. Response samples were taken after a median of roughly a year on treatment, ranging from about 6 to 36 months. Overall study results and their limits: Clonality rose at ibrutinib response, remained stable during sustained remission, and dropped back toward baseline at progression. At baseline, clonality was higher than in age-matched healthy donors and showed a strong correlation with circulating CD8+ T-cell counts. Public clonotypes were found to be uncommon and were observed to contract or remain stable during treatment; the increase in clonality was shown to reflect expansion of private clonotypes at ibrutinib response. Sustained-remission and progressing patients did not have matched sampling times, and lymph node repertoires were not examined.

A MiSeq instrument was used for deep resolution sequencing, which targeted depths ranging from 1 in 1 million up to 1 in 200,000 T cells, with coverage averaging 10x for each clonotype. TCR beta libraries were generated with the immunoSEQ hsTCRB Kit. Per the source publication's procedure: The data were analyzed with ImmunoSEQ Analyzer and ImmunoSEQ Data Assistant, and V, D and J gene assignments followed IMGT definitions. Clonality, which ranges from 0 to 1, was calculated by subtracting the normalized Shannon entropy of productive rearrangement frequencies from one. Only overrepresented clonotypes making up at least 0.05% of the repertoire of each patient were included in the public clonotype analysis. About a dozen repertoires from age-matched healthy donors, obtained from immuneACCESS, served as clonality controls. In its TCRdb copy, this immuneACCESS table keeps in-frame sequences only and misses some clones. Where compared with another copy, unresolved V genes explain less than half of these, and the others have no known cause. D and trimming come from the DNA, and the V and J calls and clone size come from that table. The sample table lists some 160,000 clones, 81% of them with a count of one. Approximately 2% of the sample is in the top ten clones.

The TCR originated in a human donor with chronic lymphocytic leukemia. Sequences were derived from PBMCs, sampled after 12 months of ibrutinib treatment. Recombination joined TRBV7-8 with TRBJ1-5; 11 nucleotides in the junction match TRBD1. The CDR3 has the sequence CASSSIGGTGGSVSNQPQHF. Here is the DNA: TGTGCCAGCAGCTCGATTGGGGGGACAGGGGGATCTGTAAGCAATCAGCCCCAGCATTTT.